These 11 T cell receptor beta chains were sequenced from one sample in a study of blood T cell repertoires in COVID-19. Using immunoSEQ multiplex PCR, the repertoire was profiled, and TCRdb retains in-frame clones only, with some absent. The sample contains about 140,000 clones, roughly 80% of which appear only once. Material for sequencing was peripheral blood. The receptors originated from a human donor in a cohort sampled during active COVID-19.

The CDR3 region is CASSYRDGLSLRYGYTF. In nucleotides, the CDR3 is TGTGCCAGTAGTTACAGGGACGGTCTATCCTTGCGATATGGCTACACCTTC. The chain couples TRBV19 to TRBJ1-2; the D gene is possibly TRBD1 (6 bases). V was pared by 5 bases and J by 5 bases, with 24 bases between. This CDR3 has 17 amino acids. CDR1 LNHDA and CDR2 SQIVND come from the germline V gene (reference sequence).

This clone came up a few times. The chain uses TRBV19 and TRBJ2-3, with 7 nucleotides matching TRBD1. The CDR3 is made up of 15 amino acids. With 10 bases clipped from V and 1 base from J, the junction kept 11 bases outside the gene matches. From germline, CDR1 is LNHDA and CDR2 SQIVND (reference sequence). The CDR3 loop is CATKKTGAGTDTQYF. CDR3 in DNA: TGTGCCACCAAAAAAACAGGGGCCGGCACAGATACGCAGTATTTT.

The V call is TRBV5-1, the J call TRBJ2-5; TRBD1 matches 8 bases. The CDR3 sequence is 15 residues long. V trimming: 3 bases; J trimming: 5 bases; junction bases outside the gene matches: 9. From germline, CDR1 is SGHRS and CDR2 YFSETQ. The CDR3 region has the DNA TGCGCCAGCAGCTCCTCGACAGGGGCGGTGGAGACCCAGTACTTC. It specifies CASSSSTGAVETQYF.

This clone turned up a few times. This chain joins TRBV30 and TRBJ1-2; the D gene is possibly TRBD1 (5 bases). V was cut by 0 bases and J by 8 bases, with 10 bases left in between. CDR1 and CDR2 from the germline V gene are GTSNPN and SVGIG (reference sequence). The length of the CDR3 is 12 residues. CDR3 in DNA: TGTGCCTGGAGTGTACAGGCTGGCGGCTACACCTTC. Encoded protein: CAWSVQAGGYTF.

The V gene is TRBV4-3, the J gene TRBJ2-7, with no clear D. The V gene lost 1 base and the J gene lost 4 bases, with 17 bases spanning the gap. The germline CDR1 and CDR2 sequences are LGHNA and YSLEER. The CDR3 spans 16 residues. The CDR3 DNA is TGCGCCAGCAGCCAAGGTCAAGACTCATCCAGTTACGAGCAGTACTTC. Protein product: CASSQGQDSSSYEQYF.

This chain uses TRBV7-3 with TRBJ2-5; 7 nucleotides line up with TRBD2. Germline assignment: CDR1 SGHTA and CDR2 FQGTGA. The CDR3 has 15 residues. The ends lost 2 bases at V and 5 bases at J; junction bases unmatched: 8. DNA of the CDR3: TGTGCCAGCAGCTTACGGAGCGGGGACGAGGAGACCCAGTACTTC. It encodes CASSLRSGDEETQYF.

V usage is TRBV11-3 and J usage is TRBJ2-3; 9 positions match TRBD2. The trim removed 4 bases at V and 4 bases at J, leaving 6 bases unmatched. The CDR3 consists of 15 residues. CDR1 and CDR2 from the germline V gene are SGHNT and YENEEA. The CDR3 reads CASSSRGGPADTQYF. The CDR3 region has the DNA TGTGCCAGCAGCTCGCGGGGGGGCCCCGCAGATACGCAGTATTTT.

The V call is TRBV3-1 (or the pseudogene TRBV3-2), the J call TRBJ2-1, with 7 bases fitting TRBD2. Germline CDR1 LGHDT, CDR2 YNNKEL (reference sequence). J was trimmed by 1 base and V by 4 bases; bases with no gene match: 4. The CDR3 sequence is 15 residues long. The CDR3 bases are TGTGCCAGCAGCCGGAATAGCGGGTCCTACAATGAGCAGTTCTTC. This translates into CASSRNSGSYNEQFF.

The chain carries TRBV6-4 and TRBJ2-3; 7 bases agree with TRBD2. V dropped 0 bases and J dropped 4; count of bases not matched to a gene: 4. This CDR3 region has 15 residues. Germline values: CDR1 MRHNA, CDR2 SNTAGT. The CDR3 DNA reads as TGTGCCAGCAGTGACTCAGGAGGGAGGGCAGATACGCAGTATTTT. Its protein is CASSDSGGRADTQYF.

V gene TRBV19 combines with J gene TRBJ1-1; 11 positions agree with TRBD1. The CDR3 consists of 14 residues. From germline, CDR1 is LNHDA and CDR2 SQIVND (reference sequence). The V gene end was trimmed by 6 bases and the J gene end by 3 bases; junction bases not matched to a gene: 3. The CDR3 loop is CASSKGQGDTEAFF. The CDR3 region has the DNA TGTGCCAGTAGCAAGGGACAGGGGGACACTGAAGCTTTCTTT.

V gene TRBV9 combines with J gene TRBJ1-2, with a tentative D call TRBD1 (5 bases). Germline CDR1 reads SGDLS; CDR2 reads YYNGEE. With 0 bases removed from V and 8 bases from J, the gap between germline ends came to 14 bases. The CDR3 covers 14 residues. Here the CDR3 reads CASSVAPDREGYTF. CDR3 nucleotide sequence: TGTGCCAGCAGCGTAGCTCCAGACAGAGAGGGCTACACCTTC.